The 30 T cell receptor beta chains below were found in one sample sequenced in a study of blood T cell repertoires in COVID-19. Using immunoSEQ multiplex PCR, the repertoire was profiled, and TCRdb retains in-frame clones only, with some absent. This table holds 250,000 to 300,000 clones, around 91% found once. Sequencing was performed on peripheral blood. These receptors were collected from a woman aged 60-70 years with COVID-19, enrolled during active disease.

The chain is built from TRBV19 and TRBJ1-4, with D unresolved. Looked up from germline, CDR1 is LNHDA and CDR2 is SQIVND (reference sequence). The germline V and J ends were trimmed by 6 bases and 8 bases, with 19 bases remaining between them. The length of the CDR3 is 15 residues. CDR3 sequence reads: CASSDSHRNWEKLFF. The CDR3 bases are TGTGCCAGTAGCGACTCACACCGTAACTGGGAAAAACTGTTTTTT.

V and J are TRBV5-5 and TRBJ2-2, with D possibly matching TRBD1 (5 bases). Between the trimmed V and J ends, which lost 6 bases and 5 bases, there was a span of 17 bases. The CDR3 spans 15 residues. Germline CDR1 and CDR2: SGHKS and YYEKEE (reference sequence). For the CDR3, the DNA is TGTGCCAGCACCCCCGTTGGGCAGGGAACCGGGGAGCTGTTTTTT. Residues: CASTPVGQGTGELFF.

V usage is TRBV5-1 and J usage is TRBJ1-2, with D unclear. In germline, CDR1 is SGHRS, CDR2 YFSETQ. The CDR3 covers 13 residues. V lost 0 bases, J lost 8 bases, and 11 bases lay in between. CDR3 sequence reads: CASSLGEAGGYTF. CDR3 coding DNA: TGCGCCAGCAGCTTGGGCGAAGCGGGGGGCTACACCTTC.

V and J are TRBV5-1 and TRBJ2-1, with 11 positions matching TRBD1. The germline CDR1 and CDR2 sequences are SGHRS and YFSETQ. This CDR3 has 16 residues. J was trimmed by 4 bases and V by 0 bases; bases with no gene match: 3. CDR3 protein: CASSLDGTGGYNEQFF. The CDR3 DNA reads TGCGCCAGCAGCTTGGACGGGACAGGGGGGTACAATGAGCAGTTCTTC. Full variable domain (missing parts from reference TRBV5-1 and TRBJ2-1): KAGVTQTPRYLIKTRGQQVTLSCSPISGHRSVSWYQQTPGQGLQFLFEYFSETQRNKGNFPGRFSGRQFSNSRSEMNVSTLELGDSALYLCASSLDGTGGYNEQFFGPGTRLTVL.

The rearrangement uses TRBV7-2 and TRBJ2-5; tentative D call: TRBD1 (6 bases). CDR3 length equals 16 residues. In germline, CDR1 is SGHTA, CDR2 FQGNSA. The V and J ends lost 5 bases and 1 base respectively, with 17 bases between them. CDR3 in DNA: TGTGCCAGCAGCCTTATCCGGACAGCAAGCCAAGAGACCCAGTACTTC. It specifies CASSLIRTASQETQYF.

The rearrangement uses TRBV30 and TRBJ2-5; weak D call: TRBD2 (6 bases). Germline V CDR1 and CDR2: GTSNPN, SVGIG (reference sequence). CDR3 size: 14 residues. The V end lost 4 bases, the J end lost 0 bases, and 12 bases lay between the germline ends. The chain's CDR3 is CAWTGGTDQETQYF. CDR3 DNA sequence: TGTGCCTGGACAGGCGGGACGGACCAAGAGACCCAGTACTTC. The entire variable domain, with the rest obtained from reference TRBV30 and TRBJ2-5, is as follows: SQTIHQWPATLVQPVGSPLSLECTVEGTSNPNLYWYRQAAGRGLQLLFYSVGIGQISSEVPQNLSASRPQDRQFILSSKKLLLSDSGFYLCAWTGGTDQETQYFGPGTRLLVL.

A single count supports this clone. This chain connects TRBV4-2 to TRBJ2-5; 9 nucleotides match TRBD2. This CDR3 contains 15 residues. With 1 base clipped from V and 2 bases from J, the junction kept 2 bases outside the gene matches. The germline V gene has CDR1 LGHNA and CDR2 YNFKEQ. CDR3 protein: CASSQGAGGQETQYF. As DNA, the CDR3 is TGTGCCAGCAGCCAAGGCGCGGGGGGGCAAGAGACCCAGTACTTC.

The chain combines TRBV6-2 or TRBV6-3 with TRBJ1-5; no definite D call. CDR3 length equals 14 residues. Germline V CDR1 and CDR2: MNHEY, SVGEGT. V dropped 6 bases and J dropped 0 bases, with 9 bases sitting between them. CDR3 bases: TGTGCCAGCAGCCAAATATATAGCAATCAGCCCCAGCATTTT. This codes for CASSQIYSNQPQHF.

The chain couples TRBV6-5 to TRBJ2-1, with D possibly being TRBD2 (5 bases). The CDR3 contains 15 residues. Germline V CDR1 and CDR2: MNHEY, SVGAGI. V dropped 5 bases and J dropped 5 bases, with 16 bases sitting between them. The CDR3 DNA follows: TGTGCCAGCAGTCCAGAGGACTGGACTGACAATGAGCAGTTCTTC. Translated: CASSPEDWTDNEQFF.

Of note for this clone: One end of the junction is discordant with germline, which a read error may explain. V and J are TRBV7-7 and TRBJ2-1; D remains ambiguous. The V gene's germline CDR1 is SSHAT and CDR2 FNYEAQ (reference sequence). The CDR3 runs to 14 residues. CDR3 in DNA: TGTGCTAGCAGCTTAGGAGAAAGTCGCAATGAGCAGTTCTTC. It is translated as CASSLGESRNEQFF.

The rearrangement uses TRBV5-1 and TRBJ1-3; 8 positions match TRBD1. CDR3 length: 17 residues. The germline V gene has CDR1 SGHRS and CDR2 YFSETQ. V gave up 0 bases and J gave up 0 bases; unmatched junction bases: 5. CDR3 sequence reads: CASSLEGTGPSGNTIYF. The DNA of the CDR3 is TGCGCCAGCAGCTTGGAAGGGACAGGCCCCTCTGGAAACACCATATATTTT.

In this sample, this clone turned up a few times. The chain carries TRBV20-1 and TRBJ1-4; 7 positions match TRBD1. Germline loops: CDR1 DFQATT, CDR2 SNEGSKA (reference sequence). The junction had 9 bases not matched to a gene; V was cut back by 3 bases and J by 5 bases. The CDR3 has 15 amino acids. CDR3 DNA: TGCAGTGCTAGTCCTTTTGACAGGGCAAATGAAAAACTGTTTTTT. Translating gives CSASPFDRANEKLFF.

The V and J genes are TRBV18 and TRBJ1-3, with D unclear. The CDR3 runs 16 residues. Germline lookup yields CDR1 KGHSH and CDR2 LQKENI. V was clipped by 2 bases and J by 0 bases, with 11 bases between them. As DNA, the CDR3 is TGTGCCAGCTCACCAGCCCAGAGGATCTCTGGAAACACCATATATTTT. Its protein product is CASSPAQRISGNTIYF.

This chain uses TRBV4-3 with TRBJ1-1; D gene ambiguous. The CDR3 extends over 15 amino acids. Per the germline V gene, CDR1 is LGHNA and CDR2 is YSLEER. The germline V and J ends were trimmed by 0 bases and 4 bases, with 12 bases remaining between them. The CDR3 sequence: CASSQDISIGTEAFF. The CDR3 coding sequence is TGCGCCAGCAGCCAAGATATCTCAATCGGCACTGAAGCTTTCTTT.

The chain couples TRBV6-2 or TRBV6-3 to TRBJ1-1; possibly TRBD1 for D (6 bases). Germline V gene lookup returns CDR1 MNHEY and CDR2 SVGEGT. The V end was cut by 0 bases, the J end by 0 bases, with 11 bases between. There are 16 residues in the CDR3. The CDR3 region has the DNA TGTGCCAGCAGTTACTCACGGGGGGACATGAACACTGAAGCTTTCTTT. Translated: CASSYSRGDMNTEAFF.

The rearrangement links TRBV7-9 to TRBJ2-1; D might be TRBD2 (6 bases). The V gene's germline CDR1 is SEHNR and CDR2 FQNEAQ (reference sequence). V was clipped by 7 bases and J by 2 bases, with 12 bases between them. The CDR3 runs 14 residues. The CDR3 region is CASTASGAYNEQFF. In DNA form, the CDR3 reads TGTGCCAGCACCGCGTCGGGGGCCTACAATGAGCAGTTCTTC.

The rearrangement joins TRBV7-9 to TRBJ2-2, with 9 bases fitting TRBD1. Germline CDR1 SEHNR, CDR2 FQNEAQ (reference sequence). The J segment lost 5 bases and the V segment lost 3 bases, leaving 7 bases of the junction unmatched. The CDR3 consists of 16 residues. Here the CDR3 DNA reads TGTGCCAGCAGCTTGGGACAGGGAAGGTGGACCGGGGAGCTGTTTTTT. Its protein product is CASSLGQGRWTGELFF. Complete variable domain (other parts from reference TRBV7-9 and TRBJ2-2): DTGVSQNPRHKITKRGQNVTFRCDPISEHNRLYWYRQTLGQGPEFLTYFQNEAQLEKSRLLSDRFSAERPKGSFSTLEIQRTEQGDSAMYLCASSLGQGRWTGELFFGEGSRLTVL.

The V and J genes are TRBV18 and TRBJ1-3; the D is unclear. The V and J ends lost 3 bases and 0 bases respectively, with 9 bases between them. CDR1 KGHSH and CDR2 LQKENI come from the germline V gene. The CDR3 extends over 15 amino acids. In DNA, the CDR3 is TGTGCCAGCTCACCGGTACCAGTCTCTGGAAACACCATATATTTT. This translates into CASSPVPVSGNTIYF. Combining the CDR3 with reference TRBV18 and TRBJ1-3 gives the whole variable domain NAGVMQNPRHLVRRRGQEARLRCSPMKGHSHVYWYRQLPEEGLKFMVYLQKENIIDESGMPKERFSAEFPKEGPSILRIQQVVRGDSAAYFCASSPVPVSGNTIYFGEGSWLTVV.

The rearrangement joins TRBV12-3 or TRBV12-4 to TRBJ2-7; maybe TRBD1 (6 bases). The V gene lost 8 bases and the J gene lost 0 bases, with 8 bases spanning the gap. This CDR3 comprises 12 residues. As DNA, the CDR3 is TGTGCCAGCGGGGACACCTCCTACGAGCAGTACTTC. Translated: CASGDTSYEQYF.

This clone was observed a few times. The CDR3 is CASSLGQVVLGYEQYF. Written as DNA, the CDR3 is TGTGCCAGCAGCTTGGGACAGGTGGTTTTAGGGTACGAGCAGTACTTC. V is TRBV5-5 and J is TRBJ2-7, with a weak D call TRBD1 (6 bases). The ends were cut back, 0 bases at V and 4 bases at J, with 17 bases in the middle. The germline V gene encodes CDR1 SGHKS and CDR2 YYEKEE (reference sequence). The CDR3 has 16 residues.

The V call is TRBV5-4, the J call TRBJ1-1, with 8 bases matching TRBD1. Losses at the gene ends were 4 bases for V and 2 bases for J; bases not matched to a gene: 7. The CDR3 sequence is 15 residues long. Per the germline V gene, CDR1 is SGHNT and CDR2 is YYREEE (reference sequence). CDR3 DNA: TGTGCCAGCAGCCAAGCAGGGGGCGGTAACACTGAAGCTTTCTTT. Its protein product is CASSQAGGGNTEAFF.

The J gene is TRBJ1-1, the V gene TRBV6-4; TRBD1 matches 11 bases. Unmatched junction bases numbered 5, after V lost 4 bases and J lost 4 bases. Germline V gene lookup returns CDR1 MRHNA and CDR2 SNTAGT. The CDR3 sequence is 15 residues long. DNA of the CDR3: TGTGCCAGCAGTGCCGGGACAGGGGGAGTCACTGAAGCTTTCTTT. It specifies CASSAGTGGVTEAFF.

V is TRBV9 and J is TRBJ1-2; D perhaps matches TRBD1 (6 bases). The V gene's germline CDR1 is SGDLS and CDR2 YYNGEE. This CDR3 is built from 15 residues. V lost 4 bases, J lost 4 bases, and 17 bases lay in between. CDR3 in DNA: TGTGCCAGCAGCTTCTCCTTACAGGGCAGCTATGGCTACACCTTC. Translated, it gives CASSFSLQGSYGYTF.

The chain links TRBV9 to TRBJ1-1; D is unclear. There are 14 residues in the CDR3. Germline values: CDR1 SGDLS, CDR2 YYNGEE. Between the trimmed V and J ends, which lost 2 bases and 1 base, there was a span of 9 bases. Written as DNA, the CDR3 is TGTGCCAGCAGCGTGGGCACCTCGAACACTGAAGCTTTCTTT. Amino acid sequence: CASSVGTSNTEAFF.

This chain joins TRBV27 and TRBJ1-3, with D possibly matching TRBD1 (5 bases). Trimming removed 4 bases at V and 4 bases at J, with 8 bases between. Germline V lookup: CDR1 MNHEY, CDR2 SMNVEV (reference sequence). The CDR3 spans 13 residues. CDR3 sequence: CASSSGVGNTIYF. CDR3 nucleotides: TGTGCCAGCAGTTCGGGGGTCGGAAACACCATATATTTT.

The chain has TRBV6-5 and TRBJ2-3; weak D call: TRBD1 (6 bases). The CDR3 is 14 residues long. Per germline, CDR1 MNHEY and CDR2 SVGAGI. V dropped 2 bases and J dropped 1 base, with 7 bases sitting between them. The CDR3 DNA reads TGTGCCAGCAGTTACAACAGGGGCACAGATACGCAGTATTTT. Its translation: CASSYNRGTDTQYF.

The J gene is TRBJ2-1, the V gene TRBV18, with 10 positions matching TRBD2. This CDR3 contains 17 residues. CDR1 is KGHSH, CDR2 LQKENI, per germline. V dropped 6 bases and J dropped 2; count of bases not matched to a gene: 10. The CDR3 region is CASSYQQRGGTYNEQFF. In nucleotides, the CDR3 is TGTGCCAGCTCCTACCAACAGCGGGGGGGAACCTACAATGAGCAGTTCTTC.

This clone appeared a single time. The chain's CDR3 is CASSYLDRAYGYTF. The CDR3 nucleotides are TGTGCCAGCAGTTACCTCGACAGGGCTTATGGCTACACCTTC. This chain links TRBV6-5 with TRBJ1-2, with 7 bases matching TRBD1. Germline loops: CDR1 MNHEY, CDR2 SVGAGI. The CDR3 totals 14 residues. With V trimmed by 2 bases and J by 5 bases, 5 bases remained unmatched.

CDR3 amino acids: CASSQAGWADTQYF. CDR3 DNA: TGTGCCAGCAGCCAAGCAGGGTGGGCAGATACGCAGTATTTT. The gene calls are TRBV4-2 and TRBJ2-3; a possible D gene is TRBD1 (5 bases). This CDR3 contains 14 residues. Trimming cost V 1 base and J 4 bases, with 9 bases left between them. CDR1 LGHNA and CDR2 YNFKEQ come from the germline V gene.

The chain recombines TRBV6-1 with TRBJ1-5; D might be TRBD1 (5 bases). The germline V gene encodes CDR1 MNHNS and CDR2 SASEGT. The CDR3 extends over 16 amino acids. Trimming removed 4 bases at V and 4 bases at J, with 17 bases between. DNA of the CDR3: TGTGCCAGCAGTGGGCCCTCCGGGACTGGGAATCAGCCCCAGCATTTT. It specifies CASSGPSGTGNQPQHF.